Below, 12 T cell receptor beta chains from the same sample are listed, as sequenced in a study of regulatory T cells in long-lasting Graves disease. With iRepertoire HTBI primers and Arm-PCR of CDR3 regions, TCR beta libraries were built. Via MiXCR, TCRdb re-called the multiplex PCR reads, giving one row per CDR3 protein. The sample comprises nearly 350,000 distinct CDR3 sequences, about 20% of which are singletons, and less than 35% rests with the top ten. Time point of the sample: persistent/refractory GD, antithyroid drugs over 5 years with positive TRAb. PBMCs provided the RNA from which the TCR library was made. The sequences come from peripheral blood mononuclear cells (PBMCs), collected when the disease was refractory, from a patient treated with antithyroid drugs. The source is a female donor with Graves disease.

This clonotype has just a few counts. This chain connects TRBV20-1 to TRBJ2-1, with D perhaps TRBD2 (5 bases). The CDR3 totals 14 residues. V lost 5 bases, J lost 7 bases, and 18 bases lay in between. CDR1 is DFQATT and CDR2 is SNEGSKA in the germline V gene (reference sequence). The chain's CDR3 is CSASLQIRGNEQFF. DNA of the CDR3: TGCAGTGCTTCCCTACAGATAAGAGGGAATGAGCAGTTCTTC.

The table lists this clonotype with many counts. This chain links TRBV28 with TRBJ2-7; 10 positions agree with TRBD1. Germline CDR1 MDHEN, CDR2 SYDVKM. Unmatched junction bases numbered 7, after V lost 2 bases and J lost 3 bases. The CDR3 sequence is 16 residues long. The CDR3 region has the DNA TGTGCCAGCAGTTTACTCCCGGGACAGGGGATCTACGAGCAGTACTTC. It codes for CASSLLPGQGIYEQYF.

This clonotype was seen repeatedly, ten times or more. This chain uses TRBV11-2 with TRBJ2-5; maybe TRBD2 (6 bases). The germline V gene encodes CDR1 SGHAT and CDR2 FQNNGV. V lost 5 bases, J lost 4 bases, and 17 bases lay in between. This CDR3 region has 15 residues. In nucleotides, the CDR3 is TGTGCCAGCAGCCTTGTGGGAGGTCCCCCAGAGACCCAGTACTTC. It yields the protein CASSLVGGPPETQYF.

This clonotype was seen at least ten times. The chain recombines TRBV6-5 with TRBJ1-2; maybe TRBD1 (5 bases). The CDR3 length is 13 residues. The germline V and J ends were trimmed by 2 bases and 6 bases, with 10 bases remaining between them. Germline V gives CDR1 MNHEY, CDR2 SVGAGI. CDR3 loop: CASSYGGGDGYTF. DNA for the CDR3: TGTGCCAGCAGTTACGGGGGGGGAGATGGCTACACCTTC.

V gene TRBV4-3 combines with J gene TRBJ1-5, with D uncertain. The CDR3 totals 15 residues. Trimming shortened V by 0 bases and J by 7 bases, and 13 bases separated the two germline ends. CDR1 LGHNA and CDR2 YSLEER come from the germline V gene. Written as DNA, the CDR3 is TGCGCCAGCAGCCAAGAGTTAGAGGGAAAGCAGCCCCAGCATTTT. Amino acids: CASSQELEGKQPQHF.

The table lists this clonotype with many counts. The chain recombines TRBV6-2 or TRBV6-3 with TRBJ1-5, with 9 bases that match TRBD1. This CDR3 has 18 residues. Germline trimming cut 0 bases from V and 6 bases from J; bases unmatched to any gene: 12. From germline, CDR1 is MNHEY and CDR2 SVGEGT. Written as DNA, the CDR3 is TGTGCCAGCAGTTACTCCGGGACAGGGCGGATGCCAAGTCAGCCCCAGCATTTT. Residues: CASSYSGTGRMPSQPQHF.

This clonotype has at least ten counts. J is TRBJ1-2 and V is TRBV6-1; D not resolved. This CDR3 contains 11 residues. V lost 8 bases and J 11 bases, leaving 15 bases between the germline ends. Germline values: CDR1 MNHNS, CDR2 SASEGT. DNA of the CDR3: TGTGCCAGCGGCCTACACTCCGTGTACACCTTC. This gives the protein CASGLHSVYTF.

This clonotype has ten or more counts. The chain couples TRBV7-8 to TRBJ2-4; TRBD2 might be the D (6 bases). This CDR3 has 16 residues. Germline CDR1 and CDR2: SGHVS and FQNEAQ. The V end lost 2 bases, the J end lost 8 bases, and 19 bases lay between the germline ends. In DNA, the CDR3 is TGTGCCAGCAGCTTACAGGGTAGACGGAGGGCCGACATTCAGTACTTC. It translates to CASSLQGRRRADIQYF.

The chain is built from TRBV12-3 or TRBV12-4 and TRBJ1-3; D gene ambiguous. The germline V and J ends were trimmed by 11 bases and 0 bases, with 11 bases remaining between them. The CDR3 runs to 13 residues. The CDR3: CAGRVASGNTIYF. The CDR3 DNA is TGTGCCGGAAGGGTCGCCTCTGGAAACACCATATATTTT.

The gene calls are TRBV29-1 and TRBJ1-5, with no clear D. Germline V lookup: CDR1 SQVTM, CDR2 ANQGSEA. This CDR3 is built from 11 residues. Trimming shortened V by 4 bases and J by 10 bases, and 11 bases separated the two germline ends. The CDR3 here is CSVGASRPQHF. In nucleotides, the CDR3 is TGCAGCGTTGGGGCCAGCCGTCCCCAGCATTTT.

The V gene is TRBV19, the J gene TRBJ2-3, with D hard to call. The V end lost 5 bases, the J end lost 2 bases, and 14 bases lay between the germline ends. The germline V gene encodes CDR1 LNHDA and CDR2 SQIVND (reference sequence). The CDR3 is 15 residues long. CDR3 nucleotide sequence: TGTGCCAGTAGTCGAATGGAACACCTCACAGATACGCAGTATTTT. This gives the protein CASSRMEHLTDTQYF. The full variable domain, in which reference TRBV19 and TRBJ2-3 provide the parts outside the CDR3, is DGGITQSPKYLFRKEGQNVTLSCEQNLNHDAMYWYRQDPGQGLRLIYYSQIVNDFQKGDIAEGYSVSREKKESFPLTVTSAQKNPTAFYLCASSRMEHLTDTQYFGPGTRLTVL.

V is TRBV18 and J is TRBJ2-7; 12 bases map to TRBD2. CDR3 size: 15 residues. Germline V CDR1 and CDR2: KGHSH, LQKENI. With V trimmed by 5 bases and J by 5 bases, 7 bases remained unmatched. The CDR3 reads CASSATSGRQHEQYF. In DNA form, the CDR3 reads TGTGCCAGCTCAGCGACTAGCGGGAGACAGCACGAGCAGTACTTC.